Below are 5 T cell receptor beta chains sequenced from a single sample in a study of cytomegalovirus exposure and HLA in healthy donors. With 60 Vbeta and 13 Jbeta primers, the PCR was carried out. The table came from immunoSEQ multiplex PCR; TCRdb's copy has only in-frame clones and leaves some out. Of under 250,000 clones listed, roughly 82% are singletons. The sequenced material came from PBMCs. These receptors all stem from a man between 35 and 55 years old in good health and CMV-seropositive.

This clone showed up just a few times. The V and J genes are TRBV18 and TRBJ1-3; D is unclear. The length of the CDR3 is 12 residues. Germline CDR1 reads KGHSH; CDR2 reads LQKENI. V gave up 4 bases and J gave up 9 bases, with 10 bases separating them. CDR3 loop: CASSRESSTIYF. The CDR3 nucleotides read TGTGCCAGCTCACGGGAGTCGAGCACCATATATTTT. Using reference TRBV18 and TRBJ1-3 for the parts outside the CDR3, the full variable domain is NAGVMQNPRHLVRRRGQEARLRCSPMKGHSHVYWYRQLPEEGLKFMVYLQKENIIDESGMPKERFSAEFPKEGPSILRIQQVVRGDSAAYFCASSRESSTIYFGEGSWLTVV.

The V gene is TRBV13, the J gene TRBJ2-2; the match to TRBD1 covers 10 bases. The CDR3 has 16 residues. The germline gives CDR1 PRHDT, CDR2 FYEKMQ (reference sequence). The ends lost 6 bases at V and 5 bases at J; junction bases unmatched: 9. The CDR3 sequence: CASSSGTGARTGELFF. The CDR3 DNA reads TGTGCCAGCAGTTCCGGGACAGGGGCAAGGACCGGGGAGCTGTTTTTT. Together with reference TRBV13 and TRBJ2-2, the CDR3 gives the full variable domain: AAGVIQSPRHLIKEKRETATLKCYPIPRHDTVYWYQQGPGQDPQFLISFYEKMQSDKGSIPDRFSAQQFSDYHSELNMSSLELGDSALYFCASSSGTGARTGELFFGEGSRLTVL.

The CDR3 nucleotides read TGTGCCATCAGTGAGTCAGAGACTAGCTACGAGCAGTACGTC. This translates into CAISESETSYEQYV. The chain has TRBV10-3 and TRBJ2-7, with D perhaps TRBD2 (6 bases). The CDR3 has 14 residues. Germline lookup yields CDR1 ENHRY and CDR2 SYGVKD. Trimming stripped 0 bases from V and 3 bases from J, with 9 bases between.

The CDR3 here is CASSPRQGIGGEKLFF. In nucleotides, the CDR3 is TGTGCCAGCAGCCCAAGACAGGGGATCGGCGGGGAAAAACTGTTTTTT. V is TRBV7-6 and J is TRBJ1-4; 8 bases fit TRBD1. CDR3 length: 16 residues. V trimming: 5 bases; J trimming: 8 bases; junction bases outside the gene matches: 13. The germline V gene has CDR1 SGHVS and CDR2 FNYEAQ.

The rearrangement joins TRBV19 to TRBJ2-1, with 7 nucleotides matching TRBD2. Germline CDR1 LNHDA, CDR2 SQIVND (reference sequence). This CDR3 contains 15 residues. With 3 bases clipped from V and 8 bases from J, the junction kept 10 bases outside the gene matches. The CDR3 DNA reads TGTGCCAGTAGTATGGCGAGAAGCGGGAACTATGAGCAGTTCTTC. Its protein product is CASSMARSGNYEQFF.